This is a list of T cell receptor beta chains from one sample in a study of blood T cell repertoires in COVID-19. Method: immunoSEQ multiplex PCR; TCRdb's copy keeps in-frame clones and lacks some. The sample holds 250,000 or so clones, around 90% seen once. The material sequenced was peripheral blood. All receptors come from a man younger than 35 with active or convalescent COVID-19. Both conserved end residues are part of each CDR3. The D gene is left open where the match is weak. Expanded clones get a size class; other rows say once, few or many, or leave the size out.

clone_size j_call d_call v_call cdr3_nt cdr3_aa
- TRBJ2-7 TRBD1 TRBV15 TGTGCCACCAGCAGGGGGGACAGGGCGGCGGACGAGCAGTACTTC CATSRGDRAADEQYF
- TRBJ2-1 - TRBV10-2 TGCGCCAGCATAGGATCTAGCGCAAGCTCCTACAATGAGCAGTTCTTC CASIGSSASSYNEQFF
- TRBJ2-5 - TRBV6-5 TGTGCCAGCAGTTACTCGAAAATGACTTACGGAGAGACCCAGTACTTC CASSYSKMTYGETQYF
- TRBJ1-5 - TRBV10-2 TGCGCCAGCCGCGGGGCCCTCATAGAGGCCCAGCATTTT CASRGALIEAQHF
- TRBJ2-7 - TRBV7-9 TGTGCCAGCAGCCGACTTGGCGATCGGTCCTACGAGCAGTACTTC CASSRLGDRSYEQYF
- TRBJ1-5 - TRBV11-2 TGTGCCAGCAGCCTCGGGACATTCGGCAATCAGCCCCAGCATTTT CASSLGTFGNQPQHF
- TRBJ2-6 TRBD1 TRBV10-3 TGTGCCAGCCGGGACAGGGGTCTCTCTGGGGCCAACGTCCTGACTTTC CASRDRGLSGANVLTF
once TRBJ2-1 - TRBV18 TGTGCCAGCTCCCGCCAGACAGGCGGGAGTATTGGTGAGCAGTTCTTC CASSRQTGGSIGEQFF
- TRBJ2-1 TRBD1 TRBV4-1 TGCGCCAGCAGCCAAGATGAAGGGGGCCGGGAGTTCTTC CASSQDEGGREFF
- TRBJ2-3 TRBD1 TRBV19 TGTGCCAGTAGTATTTGGTCCCGACAGGGGAGCACAGATACGCAGTATTTT CASSIWSRQGSTDTQYF
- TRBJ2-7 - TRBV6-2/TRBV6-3 TGTGCCAGCAGCCCAGCCTTCTCCTACGAGCAGTACTTC CASSPAFSYEQYF
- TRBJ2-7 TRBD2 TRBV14 TGTGCCAGCAGTCAAGCACTAGCGGGGCAGCAGTACTTC CASSQALAGQQYF
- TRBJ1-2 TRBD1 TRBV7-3 TGTGCCAGCAGCTTGAGACAGGGGGACTACACCTTC CASSLRQGDYTF
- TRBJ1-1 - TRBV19 TGTGCCAGTAGTAGACCACAGGGACCGAACACTGAAGCTTTCTTT CASSRPQGPNTEAFF
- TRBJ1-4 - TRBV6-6 TGTGCCAGCAGTTGGCAGGGTAATGAAAAACTGTTTTTT CASSWQGNEKLFF
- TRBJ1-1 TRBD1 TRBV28 TGTGCCAGCACCGACCCAGGGGGGAACACTGAAGCTTTCTTT CASTDPGGNTEAFF
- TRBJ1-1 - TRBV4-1 TGCGCCAGCAGCCTTCTTAGGGGAGGGATGAACACTGAAGCTTTCTTT CASSLLRGGMNTEAFF
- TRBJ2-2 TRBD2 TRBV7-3 TGTGCCACCGAGGGTAGCGGGAGTTGGTTCATCGGGGAGCTGTTTTTT CATEGSGSWFIGELFF
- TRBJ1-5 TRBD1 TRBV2 TGTGCCAGCAGGGGGACAGGGGCGAATCAGCCCCAGCATTTT CASRGTGANQPQHF
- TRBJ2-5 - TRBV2 TGTGCCAGCAGTGGAATTAGCCTTATACAAGAGACCCAGTACTTC CASSGISLIQETQYF
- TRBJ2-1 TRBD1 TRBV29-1 TGCAGCGCCGCTCCGGGACAGGGATACAATGAGCAGTTCTTC CSAAPGQGYNEQFF
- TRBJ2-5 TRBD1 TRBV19 TGTGCCAGTAGTGTCAGGGACAGGGTCCCTCCAGAGACCCAGTACTTC CASSVRDRVPPETQYF
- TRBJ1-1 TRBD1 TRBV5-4 TGTGCCAGCAGCCCTGACAGGGGCCGGGGCACTGAAGCTTTCTTT CASSPDRGRGTEAFF
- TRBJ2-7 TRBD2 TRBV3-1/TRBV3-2 TGTGCCAGCAGCCAAGTAGCGGGGGGGCAGCAGTACTTC CASSQVAGGQQYF
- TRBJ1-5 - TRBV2 TGTGCCAGCATCGAGTATGGCGGTCAGCCCCAGCATTTT CASIEYGGQPQHF
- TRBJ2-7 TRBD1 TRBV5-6 TGTGCCAGCAGCCGGGGACAGCTTTTCTACGAGCAGTACTTC CASSRGQLFYEQYF
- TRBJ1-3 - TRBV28 TGTGCCAGCAGTTCCAGAAACACCATATATTTT CASSSRNTIYF
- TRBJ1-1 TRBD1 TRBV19 TGTGCCAGTAGTGTAGGGACAGTTGAAGCTTTCTTT CASSVGTVEAFF
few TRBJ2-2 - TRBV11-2 TGTGCCAGCAGCTTAATCCGGGAGCGGACCGGGGAGCTGTTTTTT CASSLIRERTGELFF
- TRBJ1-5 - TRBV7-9 TGTGCCAGCAGCTTAGAGTGGGACACCAATCAGCCCCAGCATTTT CASSLEWDTNQPQHF
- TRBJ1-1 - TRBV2 TGTGCAGTCCGGGGGGGCAACACTGAAGCTTTCTTT CAVRGGNTEAFF
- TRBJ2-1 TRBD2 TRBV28 TGTGCCATCCTCCGGGGGGGGCCCTTCAACAATGAGCAGTTCTTC CAILRGGPFNNEQFF
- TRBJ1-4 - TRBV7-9 TGTGCCAGCAGCTCCCCCGGTCGGTTAGAAAAACTGTTTTTT CASSSPGRLEKLFF
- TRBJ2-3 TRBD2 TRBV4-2 TGTGCCAGCAGCCAAGAGGGTAGCGGGAGAGCAGATACGCAGTATTTT CASSQEGSGRADTQYF
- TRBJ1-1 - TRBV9 TGTGCCAGCAGCGAGGACATGAACACTGAAGCTTTCTTT CASSEDMNTEAFF